The source of this TCR beta chain is a study of beta chain features in type 1 diabetes. Investigators reverse transcribed all isolated RNA, so they sequenced expressed TCRB transcripts. The table came from immunoSEQ multiplex PCR; TCRdb's copy has only in-frame clones and leaves some out. The sample has fewer than 900,000 clones; roughly 15% are singletons. Germline V gene sequence: CDR1 MNHNY, CDR2 SVGAGI (reference sequence). The CDR3 is made up of 13 amino acids. The sample holds a few counts of this clone. What it binds is not known. Compared with germline, one end of the junction differs, possibly owing to a read error. Findings and caveats of the study: Across all four CD4+ subsets, people with type 1 diabetes showed modestly shorter TCRB CDR3s.

This clonotype originated in a woman aged 18-35 years in good health. The sequencing input was naive CD4+ T cells from blood. The chain employs TRBV6-6 and TRBJ2-5; D is unresolved. The CDR3 DNA reads TGTGCCAGCAGTGCCTACACGCAAGGGACCCAGTACTTC. This gives the protein CASSAYTQGTQYF.